This T cell receptor beta chain was sequenced in a study of T cells after yellow fever vaccination. General study points: The CD4 compartment and the CD8 compartment contained a small share of clonotypes in common. After the booster, 96% of CD4 and more than 75% of CD8 primary-response clones were re-detected.

This clonotype was detected only a few times. The antigen remains undetermined. Trimming took off 6 bases at V and 8 bases at J, with 10 bases between the two ends. Germline V gene sequence: CDR1 SQVTM, CDR2 ANQGSEA. The CDR3 has 10 amino acids. Synthesis of TCR cDNA relied on 5'RACE template switching, which attached a universal primer site and UMIs. One entry per CDR3 protein, called by TCRdb with MiXCR from the 5' RACE reads. The sample yields around 350,000 distinct CDR3 sequences, about 9.9% seen once. The material was PBMCs, obtained on the day of the first yellow fever vaccination. The chain uses TRBV29-1 and TRBJ1-2; maybe TRBD1 (5 bases). This TCR was sampled from a man younger than 35 who received the YFV17D yellow fever vaccine. Here the CDR3 DNA reads TGCAGCGTCCGGGACGGCGGCTACACCTTC. Its translation: CSVRDGGYTF.